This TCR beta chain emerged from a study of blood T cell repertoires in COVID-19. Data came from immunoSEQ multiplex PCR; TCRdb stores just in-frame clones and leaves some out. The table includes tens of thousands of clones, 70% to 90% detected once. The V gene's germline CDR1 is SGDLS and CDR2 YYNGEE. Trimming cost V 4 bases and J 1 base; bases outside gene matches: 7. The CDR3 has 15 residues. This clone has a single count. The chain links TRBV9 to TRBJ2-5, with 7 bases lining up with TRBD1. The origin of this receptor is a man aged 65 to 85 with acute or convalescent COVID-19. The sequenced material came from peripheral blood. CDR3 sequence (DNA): TGTGCCAGCAGCCCTCAAGGGACAGTCCAAGAGACCCAGTACTTC. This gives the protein CASSPQGTVQETQYF.